This TCR beta chain was found in a study of response to subunit inactivated influenza vaccine. This clonotype turned up a few times. Antigen specificity is unknown. Study-wide points: It was the authors' suggestion that each seasonal influenza vaccination recruits few new T cells.

TCRdb re-analysed the RT-PCR reads in MiXCR, keeping a single row per CDR3 protein. The sample yields 400,000 to 650,000 distinct CDR3 sequences, 6% to 9% seen once. CDR3 length: 15 residues. Germline-derived CDR1 and CDR2 are SGHDT and YYEEEE. V was cut by 4 bases and J by 7 bases, with 20 bases left in between. This TCR was sampled from a man between 50 and 70 years old who received an inactivated influenza vaccine. V usage is TRBV5-6 and J usage is TRBJ1-2; D is uncertain. Sequenced material: PBMCs from blood, taken about 24 months after vaccination. In DNA form, the CDR3 reads TGTGCCAGCAGCGCCCGTGGCGGCCCGAGGGCTGGCTACACCTTC. Translated, it gives CASSARGGPRAGYTF.